This is a list of T cell receptor beta chains from one sample in a study of T cells in localized non-small cell lung cancer. The protocol was immunoSEQ multiplex PCR, while the TCRdb copy is restricted to in-frame clones and leaves out a portion. The sample carries more than 15,000 clones, roughly 81% recorded once. Sequenced here: peripheral blood, sampled before any cancer treatment. The receptor source for this set is a male donor older than 55 with stage I lung adenocarcinoma. Both conserved end residues are part of each CDR3. A D gene is named only where the DNA matches it firmly. Size is stated for part of the rows, as once, few or many counts, or as a class when the clone is expanded.

abundance: NA
d_gene: NA
j_gene: TRBJ2-1
v_gene: TRBV27
CDR3aa: CASSRTVRGYNEQFF
CDR3nt: TGTGCCAGCAGTCGTACGGTGAGGGGATACAATGAGCAGTTCTTC

abundance: NA
d_gene: NA
j_gene: TRBJ2-3
v_gene: TRBV5-1
CDR3aa: CASSLTLGGGAGEDTQYF
CDR3nt: TGCGCCAGCAGCCTGACCTTGGGCGGGGGCGCAGGAGAAGATACGCAGTATTTT

abundance: NA
d_gene: NA
j_gene: TRBJ2-1
v_gene: TRBV29-1
CDR3aa: CSVESGISFLLSSYNEQFF
CDR3nt: TGCAGCGTTGAAAGCGGCATTTCCTTTCTCTTGAGCTCCTACAATGAGCAGTTCTTC

abundance: NA
d_gene: TRBD1
j_gene: TRBJ2-7
v_gene: TRBV29-1
CDR3aa: CSGRGTGVTNEQYF
CDR3nt: TGCAGCGGGAGAGGGACAGGGGTAACCAACGAGCAGTACTTC

abundance: NA
d_gene: NA
j_gene: TRBJ1-5
v_gene: TRBV19
CDR3aa: CASSLDYSNQPQHF
CDR3nt: TGTGCCAGTAGTCTCGACTATAGCAATCAGCCCCAGCATTTT

abundance: few
d_gene: NA
j_gene: TRBJ1-6
v_gene: TRBV2
CDR3aa: CASSERQGGNSPLHF
CDR3nt: TGTGCCAGCAGTGAGAGGCAGGGAGGTAATTCACCCCTCCACTTT

abundance: NA
d_gene: TRBD1
j_gene: TRBJ2-1
v_gene: TRBV9
CDR3aa: CASSSAARGQVYNEQFF
CDR3nt: TGTGCCAGCAGCTCAGCTGCGAGGGGACAGGTTTACAATGAGCAGTTCTTC

abundance: NA
d_gene: NA
j_gene: TRBJ1-1
v_gene: TRBV30
CDR3aa: CAWGQLANTEAFF
CDR3nt: TGTGCCTGGGGTCAGCTTGCGAACACTGAAGCTTTCTTT

abundance: NA
d_gene: TRBD1
j_gene: TRBJ2-7
v_gene: TRBV28
CDR3aa: CASSLGQGQGRSEQYF
CDR3nt: TGTGCCAGCAGTCTCGGCCAGGGACAGGGAAGGTCCGAGCAGTACTTC

abundance: NA
d_gene: NA
j_gene: TRBJ2-2
v_gene: TRBV9
CDR3aa: CASSVTQYTGELFF
CDR3nt: TGTGCCAGCAGCGTTACACAGTACACCGGGGAGCTGTTTTTT

abundance: NA
d_gene: NA
j_gene: TRBJ1-6
v_gene: TRBV19
CDR3aa: CASSIVMGVGNSPLHF
CDR3nt: TGTGCCAGTAGTATAGTTATGGGGGTCGGCAATTCACCCCTCCACTTT

abundance: NA
d_gene: TRBD1
j_gene: TRBJ1-6
v_gene: TRBV6-1
CDR3aa: CASSDSGGPPLHF
CDR3nt: TGTGCCAGCAGTGACTCAGGGGGCCCTCCCCTCCACTTT

abundance: NA
d_gene: TRBD1
j_gene: TRBJ2-3
v_gene: TRBV5-1
CDR3aa: CASSPGQGGTDTQYF
CDR3nt: TGCGCCAGCAGCCCCGGACAGGGCGGGACAGATACGCAGTATTTT

abundance: NA
d_gene: NA
j_gene: TRBJ1-3
v_gene: TRBV9
CDR3aa: CASSPPAGNTIYF
CDR3nt: TGTGCCAGCAGCCCCCCGGCCGGAAACACCATATATTTT

abundance: few
d_gene: NA
j_gene: TRBJ1-5
v_gene: TRBV6-5
CDR3aa: CASSSGRGNQPQHF
CDR3nt: TGTGCCAGCAGCTCAGGACGGGGCAATCAGCCCCAGCATTTT

abundance: NA
d_gene: NA
j_gene: TRBJ1-4
v_gene: TRBV4-1
CDR3aa: CASSQAGAGAEKLFF
CDR3nt: TGCGCCAGCAGCCAAGCGGGGGCAGGTGCCGAAAAACTGTTTTTT

abundance: once
d_gene: NA
j_gene: TRBJ2-3
v_gene: TRBV6-5
CDR3aa: CASSYSPSSSTDTQYF
CDR3nt: TGTGCCAGCAGTTACTCTCCTAGCAGTAGCACAGATACGCAGTATTTT

abundance: NA
d_gene: TRBD2
j_gene: TRBJ2-1
v_gene: TRBV6-1
CDR3aa: CASSEWREALNEQFF
CDR3nt: TGTGCCAGCAGTGAATGGCGGGAGGCCCTCAATGAGCAGTTCTTC

abundance: NA
d_gene: NA
j_gene: TRBJ2-3
v_gene: TRBV7-2
CDR3aa: CASSPPLQTDTQYF
CDR3nt: TGTGCCAGCAGCCCTCCCCTTCAGACAGATACGCAGTATTTT

abundance: NA
d_gene: NA
j_gene: TRBJ1-5
v_gene: TRBV5-8
CDR3aa: CASSFNGNQPQHF
CDR3nt: TGTGCCAGCAGCTTTAACGGGAACCAGCCCCAGCATTTT

abundance: NA
d_gene: NA
j_gene: TRBJ1-6
v_gene: TRBV28
CDR3aa: CASRHLESPLHF
CDR3nt: TGTGCCAGCCGCCACCTTGAATCACCCCTCCACTTT

abundance: NA
d_gene: NA
j_gene: TRBJ1-3
v_gene: TRBV7-8
CDR3aa: CASSLAGRERDTIYF
CDR3nt: TGTGCCAGCAGCTTAGCGGGCAGGGAAAGAGACACCATATATTTT

abundance: NA
d_gene: NA
j_gene: TRBJ1-4
v_gene: TRBV7-6
CDR3aa: CASSPQGHGSEKLFF
CDR3nt: TGTGCCAGCAGCCCCCAAGGTCACGGCAGTGAAAAACTGTTTTTT

abundance: NA
d_gene: NA
j_gene: TRBJ2-5
v_gene: TRBV6-6
CDR3aa: CASSGENKQETQYF
CDR3nt: TGTGCCAGCAGTGGGGAAAACAAACAAGAGACCCAGTACTTC

abundance: NA
d_gene: TRBD2
j_gene: TRBJ2-5
v_gene: TRBV7-8
CDR3aa: CASSSLPGLAEETQYF
CDR3nt: TGTGCCAGCAGCTCCCTTCCGGGACTAGCGGAAGAGACCCAGTACTTC